The rows below give T cell receptor beta chains drawn from one sample of a study of CD8 T cells in Susac syndrome. TCRdb reprocessed the immunoSEQ multiplex PCR reads via MiXCR and lists one record per CDR3 protein. Of some 200,000 distinct CDR3 sequences in the sample, 90% to 95% were seen once. Sequencing used CD4+ T cells from PBMCs. These receptors all come from a human donor with multiple sclerosis. CDR3s include the opening cysteine and the closing phenylalanine or tryptophan. D genes are given only for firm matches. The size entry is marked missing in some rows and otherwise reads once, few, many or a size class.

d_call,v_call,j_call,clone_size,cdr3_nt,cdr3_aa
NA,TRBV12-3/TRBV12-4,TRBJ1-2,few,TGTGCCAGCAGTTTATCTAACTATGGCTACACCTTC,CASSLSNYGYTF
NA,TRBV18,TRBJ1-3,NA,TGTGCCAGCTCCTCGACCCCCGGGGACATCTACTCTGGAAACACCATATATTTT,CASSSTPGDIYSGNTIYF
TRBD1,TRBV20-1,TRBJ1-5,NA,TGCAGTGCTAGAGCCGGGACAGGGGTGTCTCAGCCCCAGCATTTT,CSARAGTGVSQPQHF
NA,TRBV11-1,TRBJ1-2,NA,TGTGCCAGCAGCTCCACGTACCTTCCCACCTTC,CASSSTYLPTF
NA,TRBV18,TRBJ1-1,NA,TGTGCCAGCTCACCTCCGGGTCGGGGCACTGAAGCTTTCTTT,CASSPPGRGTEAFF
NA,TRBV5-1,TRBJ2-7,NA,TGCGCCAGCACCGGGGCGTCCCACGAGCAGTACTTC,CASTGASHEQYF
NA,TRBV29-1,TRBJ2-5,NA,TGCAGCGTTGCAGAGACCCAGTACTTC,CSVAETQYF
TRBD2,TRBV15,TRBJ2-3,NA,TGTGCCACCAGCAGAGATCTTGAGGCGGGAGGGTTGGATACGCAGTATTTT,CATSRDLEAGGLDTQYF
NA,TRBV7-2,TRBJ1-1,NA,TGTGCCAGCAGCTTATCGGGACCGGGTAACACTGAAGCTTTCTTT,CASSLSGPGNTEAFF
NA,TRBV29-1,TRBJ1-2,NA,TGCAGCGTTGCCACAGGGTATGGTGGCTACACCTTC,CSVATGYGGYTF
NA,TRBV12-3/TRBV12-4,TRBJ1-1,NA,TGTGCCAGCACCCTCATGGAGATGAACACTGAAGCTTTCTTT,CASTLMEMNTEAFF
TRBD2,TRBV16,TRBJ2-1,once,TGTGCCAGCAGCCCTACTAGACTAGCAGGTTTCAATGAGCAGTTCTTC,CASSPTRLAGFNEQFF
TRBD1,TRBV3-1,TRBJ1-2,NA,TGTGCCAGCAGCCAGGCATACAGGGGGAGGGACTATGGCTACACCTTC,CASSQAYRGRDYGYTF
TRBD1,TRBV20-1,TRBJ1-4,NA,TGCAGTGCTAGAGCCCCGGACAGGGACGGGGAAAAACTGTTTTTT,CSARAPDRDGEKLFF
NA,TRBV30,TRBJ2-1,NA,TGTGCCTGGAGTGAACTCCGCTCCTACAATGAGCAGTTCTTC,CAWSELRSYNEQFF
NA,TRBV29-1,TRBJ1-1,NA,TGCAGCGTTGAAATTAACAGTATGAACACTGAAGCTTTCTTT,CSVEINSMNTEAFF
NA,TRBV2,TRBJ2-7,NA,TGTGCCAGCAGTGAAATCGGGGGGCAGCACGAGCAGTACTTC,CASSEIGGQHEQYF
NA,TRBV5-1,TRBJ2-7,NA,TGCGCCAGCAGCTTGGCCAGCCAGGGGCTCGAGCAGTACTTC,CASSLASQGLEQYF
NA,TRBV30,TRBJ1-5,NA,TGTGCCTGGAGTGAGGCAAGGCAGCCCCAGCATTTT,CAWSEARQPQHF
NA,TRBV30,TRBJ1-1,NA,TGTGCCTGGAGCCCCGGCGGTTGGACTGAAGCTTTCTTT,CAWSPGGWTEAFF
TRBD1,TRBV6-1,TRBJ2-7,NA,TGTGCCAGCAGAGCCGGGACAGGGTCTCGGCAGTACTTC,CASRAGTGSRQYF
TRBD1,TRBV19,TRBJ1-1,once,TGTGCCAGTAGGGACTGGACAGGGGAGAAGCTAATGAACACTGAAGCTTTCTTT,CASRDWTGEKLMNTEAFF
NA,TRBV9,TRBJ2-5,NA,TGTGCCAGCAGTCTAGAAGACAGAGAGACCCAGTACTTC,CASSLEDRETQYF
TRBD2,TRBV4-2,TRBJ2-1,NA,TGTGCCAGCAGCCCCCCGGGAGGGGTCAATGAGCAGTTCTTC,CASSPPGGVNEQFF
NA,TRBV18,TRBJ1-1,NA,TGTGCCAGCTCACCACCGAAAGGGATAAACACTGAAGCTTTCTTT,CASSPPKGINTEAFF
TRBD2,TRBV27,TRBJ2-1,NA,TGTGCCAGCAACCCCGGGGGGGCTCTCGGGGAGCAGTTCTTC,CASNPGGALGEQFF
NA,TRBV4-2,TRBJ2-2,NA,TGTGCCAGCAGCCAGGGAGTGGCAGGGCGCACCGGGGAGCTGTTTTTT,CASSQGVAGRTGELFF
NA,TRBV5-1,TRBJ2-1,NA,TGCGCCAGCAGCTGGGGAGGAGGGGTAAGCAATGAGCAGTTCTTC,CASSWGGGVSNEQFF
NA,TRBV20-1,TRBJ2-1,NA,TGCAGTGCGAGCTGGGACGCCGAAATGTGGAATGAGCAGTTCTTC,CSASWDAEMWNEQFF
NA,TRBV20-1,TRBJ2-2,NA,TGCAGTGCTGAAGAGCGGGCGAACACCGGGGAGCTGTTTTTT,CSAEERANTGELFF
NA,TRBV6-5,TRBJ1-1,once,TGTGCCAGCCTCCCGGGGTCACAGAACACTGAAGCTTTCTTT,CASLPGSQNTEAFF
NA,TRBV11-2,TRBJ2-2,NA,TGTGCCAGCAGGGCAGCGAACACCGGGGAGCTGTTTTTT,CASRAANTGELFF
TRBD2,TRBV4-1,TRBJ2-1,NA,TGCGCCAGCAGACTAGCGGGAGGGACCTCCTACAATGAGCAGTTCTTC,CASRLAGGTSYNEQFF
NA,TRBV30,TRBJ2-7,NA,TGTGCCTGGAACCGTAACAGGGTGCCCTACGAGCAGTACTTC,CAWNRNRVPYEQYF
NA,TRBV30,TRBJ2-3,NA,TGTGCCTGGACGGGACTCTCGAATACGCAGTATTTT,CAWTGLSNTQYF
NA,TRBV20-1,TRBJ2-5,once,TGCAGTGCTAGTAAAGGGGAACCCGAGACCCAGTACTTC,CSASKGEPETQYF
NA,TRBV12-5,TRBJ1-5,NA,TGTGCTAGTGTACCCGGGGGGCTCAGATATCAGCCCCAGCATTTT,CASVPGGLRYQPQHF
NA,TRBV3-1,TRBJ2-7,NA,TGTGCCAGCAGCCAACAGGCCTACGAGCAGTACTTC,CASSQQAYEQYF
NA,TRBV20-1,TRBJ1-5,once,TGCAGTGCTAGGGACGGCCATCAGCCCCAGCATTTT,CSARDGHQPQHF
TRBD2,TRBV30,TRBJ2-1,once,TGTGCCTGGAGTTACCGGGAGTTAGCGGGGGATTACAATGAGCAGTTCTTC,CAWSYRELAGDYNEQFF
NA,TRBV2,TRBJ1-1,NA,TGTGCCAGCAGTTTCCTCGGCCAGGTTGACACTGAAGCTTTCTTT,CASSFLGQVDTEAFF
NA,TRBV7-9,TRBJ1-1,NA,TGTGCCAGCAGCTTGGAACGTATGAACACTGAAGCTTTCTTT,CASSLERMNTEAFF
TRBD1,TRBV19,TRBJ2-3,NA,TGTGCCAGTAGTATCGGGGACAGGCCTACAGATACGCAGTATTTT,CASSIGDRPTDTQYF
NA,TRBV30,TRBJ1-1,NA,TGTGCCGGTATTAGGGGTGCGGTGAACACTGAAGCTTTCTTT,CAGIRGAVNTEAFF
NA,TRBV5-1,TRBJ1-2,NA,TGCGCCAGCAGAGCCCACGTCGGGACAAACTATGGCTACACCTTC,CASRAHVGTNYGYTF
NA,TRBV29-1,TRBJ2-3,once,TGCAGCGTCCAAGGGACGGCGGGAAGCACAGATACGCAGTATTTT,CSVQGTAGSTDTQYF
TRBD1,TRBV29-1,TRBJ1-1,NA,TGCAGCGGAACGGGACAGGGAAGAACTGAAGCTTTCTTT,CSGTGQGRTEAFF
TRBD2,TRBV24-1,TRBJ2-2,NA,TGTGCCACCAGTGATAGGACTAGCGGGAGAATCGGGGAGCTGTTTTTT,CATSDRTSGRIGELFF
NA,TRBV20-1,TRBJ2-7,NA,TGCAGTGCCTCGGACCAGGTGGAGCAGTACTTC,CSASDQVEQYF
NA,TRBV20-1,TRBJ1-2,NA,TGCAGTGCTAGAGCCCCAGATGGCTACACCTTC,CSARAPDGYTF
NA,TRBV24-1,TRBJ2-1,NA,TGTGCCACCAGTGATGCTTCAGGGGCCGGAAACAATGAGCAGTTCTTC,CATSDASGAGNNEQFF
TRBD2,TRBV10-3,TRBJ2-3,NA,TGTGCCATCGGGCGGGGACTAGTGGCGCAGTATTTT,CAIGRGLVAQYF